The 9 T cell receptor beta chains below come from one sample, sequenced in a study of blood T cell repertoires in COVID-19. Measured with immunoSEQ multiplex PCR; TCRdb has only the in-frame clones, and not every one. Of more than 200,000 clones listed, around nine tenths are singletons. The specimen was PBMCs or T cells enriched from blood (not recorded which). The receptor set was obtained from a woman between 18 and 30 years old who had recovered from COVID-19.

This chain connects TRBV19 to TRBJ1-2; TRBD1 is a possible D gene (6 bases). The CDR3 spans 17 residues. Trimming pared 6 bases from V and 3 bases from J, leaving 23 bases between. Germline-derived CDR1 and CDR2 are LNHDA and SQIVND (reference sequence). Here the CDR3 DNA reads TGTGCCAGTAGAACGGCTAGTTATGGACAGTTACACTATGGCTACACCTTC. Its translation: CASRTASYGQLHYGYTF.

The chain carries TRBV19 and TRBJ1-1; the D is unclear. Trimming stripped 8 bases from V and 7 bases from J, with 26 bases between. The CDR3 contains 16 residues. CDR1 and CDR2 from the germline V gene are LNHDA and SQIVND (reference sequence). Written as DNA, the CDR3 is TGTGCCAGTCAAAGACACAGAATAGGGCGGGCTGGTGAAGCTTTCTTT. This gives the protein CASQRHRIGRAGEAFF.

The J gene is TRBJ2-7, the V gene TRBV28; 7 bases agree with TRBD1. V was clipped by 5 bases and J by 0 bases; unmatched bases: 7. Germline CDR1 and CDR2: MDHEN and SYDVKM. This CDR3 contains 15 residues. CDR3 region: CASSPGQVGSYEQYF. The CDR3 nucleotides are TGTGCCAGCAGTCCCGGACAGGTAGGCTCCTACGAGCAGTACTTC.

The V call is TRBV6-2 or TRBV6-3, the J call TRBJ2-1; 9 bases are a match to TRBD1. The CDR3 length is 16 residues. The germline gives CDR1 MNHEY, CDR2 SVGEGT. V trimming: 0 bases; J trimming: 8 bases; junction bases outside the gene matches: 8. Here the CDR3 reads CASSYSGTGRMDEQFF. Here the CDR3 DNA reads TGTGCCAGCAGTTACTCGGGGACAGGGCGGATGGATGAGCAGTTCTTC.

This chain joins TRBV7-9 and TRBJ1-6; no clear D. Germline lookup yields CDR1 SEHNR and CDR2 FQNEAQ (reference sequence). The ends were cut back, 3 bases at V and 6 bases at J, with 15 bases in the middle. The CDR3 sequence is 16 residues long. The chain's CDR3 is CASSFGRPPTNSPLHF. The CDR3 DNA sequence: TGTGCCAGCAGCTTTGGCCGTCCACCAACTAATTCACCCCTCCACTTT.

V and J are TRBV11-2 and TRBJ1-5, with TRBD1 as a possible D gene (5 bases). The CDR3 totals 14 residues. Germline lookup yields CDR1 SGHAT and CDR2 FQNNGV. V lost 5 bases and J 1 base, leaving 9 bases between the germline ends. The CDR3 region is CASSPDRSNQPQHF. In DNA form, the CDR3 reads TGTGCCAGCAGCCCTGACAGAAGCAATCAGCCCCAGCATTTT.

The chain employs TRBV6-6 and TRBJ1-5, with no clear D. Trimming pared 2 bases from V and 6 bases from J, leaving 11 bases between. This CDR3 is 14 amino acids long. Germline values: CDR1 MNHNY, CDR2 SVGAGI (reference sequence). CDR3 nucleotide sequence: TGTGCCAGCAGTTACGAATGGGGAGGTCAGCCCCAGCATTTT. Its protein is CASSYEWGGQPQHF.

The V gene is TRBV25-1, the J gene TRBJ1-2; D is uncertain. V was clipped by 4 bases and J by 0 bases, with 6 bases between them. CDR1 is MGHDK and CDR2 is SYGVNS in the germline V gene. This CDR3 comprises 13 residues. For the CDR3, the DNA is TGTGCCAGCAGTGTTCGGGCTAACTATGGCTACACCTTC. Translating gives CASSVRANYGYTF.

V gene TRBV5-5 combines with J gene TRBJ1-1; 8 positions agree with TRBD1. V trimming: 5 bases; J trimming: 5 bases; junction bases outside the gene matches: 14. The germline V gene has CDR1 SGHKS and CDR2 YYEKEE (reference sequence). The CDR3 contains 16 residues. CDR3 residues: CASSWMTGTGGTEAFF. In DNA, the CDR3 is TGTGCCAGCAGTTGGATGACAGGGACAGGAGGGACTGAAGCTTTCTTT. Looking up the rest from reference TRBV5-5 and TRBJ1-1 gives the full variable domain: DAGVTQSPTHLIKTRGQQVTLRCSPISGHKSVSWYQQVLGQGPQFIFQYYEKEERGRGNFPDRFSARQFPNYSSELNVNALLLGDSALYLCASSWMTGTGGTEAFFGQGTRLTVV.